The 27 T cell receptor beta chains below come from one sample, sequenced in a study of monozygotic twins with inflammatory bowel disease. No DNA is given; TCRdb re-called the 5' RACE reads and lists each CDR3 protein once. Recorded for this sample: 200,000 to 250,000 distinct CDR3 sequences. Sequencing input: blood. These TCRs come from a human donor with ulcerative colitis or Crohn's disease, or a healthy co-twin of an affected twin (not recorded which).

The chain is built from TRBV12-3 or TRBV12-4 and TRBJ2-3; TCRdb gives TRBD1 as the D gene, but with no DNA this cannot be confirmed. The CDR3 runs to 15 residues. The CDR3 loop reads CASTATGAPPDTQYF.

The CDR3 reads CSAGQGNTQYF. The V and J genes are TRBV20-1 and TRBJ2-5; the D call of TRBD1 rests on TCRdb alone, since no DNA is present to check it. Germline lookup yields CDR1 DFQATT and CDR2 SNEGSKA (reference sequence). The CDR3 totals 11 residues.

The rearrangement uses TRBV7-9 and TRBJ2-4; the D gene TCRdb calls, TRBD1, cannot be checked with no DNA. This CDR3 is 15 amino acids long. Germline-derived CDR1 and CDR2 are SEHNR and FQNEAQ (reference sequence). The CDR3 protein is CASSPLGQLRDIQYF.

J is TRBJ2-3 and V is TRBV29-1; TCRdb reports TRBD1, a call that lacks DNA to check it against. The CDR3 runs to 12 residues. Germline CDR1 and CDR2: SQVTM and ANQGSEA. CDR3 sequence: CSIRTGTDTQYF.

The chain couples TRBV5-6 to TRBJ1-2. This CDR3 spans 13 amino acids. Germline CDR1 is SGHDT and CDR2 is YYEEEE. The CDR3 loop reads CASSLDGPYGYTF.

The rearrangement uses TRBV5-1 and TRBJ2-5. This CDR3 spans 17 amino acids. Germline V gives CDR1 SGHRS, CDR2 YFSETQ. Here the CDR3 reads CASSSVGWKKSQETQYF.

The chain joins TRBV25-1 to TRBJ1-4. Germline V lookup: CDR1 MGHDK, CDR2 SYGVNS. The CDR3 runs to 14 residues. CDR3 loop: CASSDSITNEKLLF.

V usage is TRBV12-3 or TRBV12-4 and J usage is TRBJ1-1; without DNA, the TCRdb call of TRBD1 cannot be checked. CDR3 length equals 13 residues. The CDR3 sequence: CASSLSGIAEAFF.

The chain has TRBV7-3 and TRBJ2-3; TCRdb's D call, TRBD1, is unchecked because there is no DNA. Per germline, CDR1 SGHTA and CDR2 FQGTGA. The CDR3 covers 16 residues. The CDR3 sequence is CASSLYSTGHTDTQYF. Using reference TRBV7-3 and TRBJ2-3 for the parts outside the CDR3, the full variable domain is GAGVSQTPSNKVTEKGKYVELRCDPISGHTALYWYRQSLGQGPEFLIYFQGTGAADDSGLPNDRFFAVRPEGSVSTLKIQRTERGDSAVYLCASSLYSTGHTDTQYFGPGTRLTVL.

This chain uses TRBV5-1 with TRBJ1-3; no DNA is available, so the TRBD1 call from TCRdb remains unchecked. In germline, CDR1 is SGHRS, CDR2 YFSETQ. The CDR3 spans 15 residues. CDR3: CASSLESGEGNTIYF.

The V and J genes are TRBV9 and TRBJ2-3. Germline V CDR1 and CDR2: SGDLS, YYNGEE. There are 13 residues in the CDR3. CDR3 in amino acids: CASRPYSTDTQYF.

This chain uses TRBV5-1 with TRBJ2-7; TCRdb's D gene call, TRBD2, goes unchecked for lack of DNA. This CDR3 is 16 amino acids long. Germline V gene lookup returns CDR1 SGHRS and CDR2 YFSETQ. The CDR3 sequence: CASSLVGSGGTHEQYF. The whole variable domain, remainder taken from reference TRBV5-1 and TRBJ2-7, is KAGVTQTPRYLIKTRGQQVTLSCSPISGHRSVSWYQQTPGQGLQFLFEYFSETQRNKGNFPGRFSGRQFSNSRSEMNVSTLELGDSALYLCASSLVGSGGTHEQYFGPGTRLTVT.

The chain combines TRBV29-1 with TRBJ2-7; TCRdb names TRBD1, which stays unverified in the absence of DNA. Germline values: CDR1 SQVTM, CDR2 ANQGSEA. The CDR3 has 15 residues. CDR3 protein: CSPSPLGTESYEQYF.

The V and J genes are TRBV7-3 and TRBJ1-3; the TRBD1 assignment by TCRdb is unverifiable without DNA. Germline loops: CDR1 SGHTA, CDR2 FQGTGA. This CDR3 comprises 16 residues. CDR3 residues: CASSVGTPSSGNTIYF.

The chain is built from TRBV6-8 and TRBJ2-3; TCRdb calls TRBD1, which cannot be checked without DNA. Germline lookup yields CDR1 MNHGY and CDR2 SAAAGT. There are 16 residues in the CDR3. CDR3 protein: CASSTLDRGGTDTQYF.

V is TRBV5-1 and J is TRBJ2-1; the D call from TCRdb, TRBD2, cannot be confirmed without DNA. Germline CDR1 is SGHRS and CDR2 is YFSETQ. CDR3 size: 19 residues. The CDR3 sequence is CASSLAPTSGMISYNEQFF. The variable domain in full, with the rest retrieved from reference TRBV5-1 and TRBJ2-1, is KAGVTQTPRYLIKTRGQQVTLSCSPISGHRSVSWYQQTPGQGLQFLFEYFSETQRNKGNFPGRFSGRQFSNSRSEMNVSTLELGDSALYLCASSLAPTSGMISYNEQFFGPGTRLTVL.

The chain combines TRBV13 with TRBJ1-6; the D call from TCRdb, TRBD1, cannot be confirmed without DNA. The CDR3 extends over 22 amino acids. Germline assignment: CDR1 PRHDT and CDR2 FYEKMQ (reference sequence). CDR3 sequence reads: CASSMIRRDRGQYWVRNSPLHF.

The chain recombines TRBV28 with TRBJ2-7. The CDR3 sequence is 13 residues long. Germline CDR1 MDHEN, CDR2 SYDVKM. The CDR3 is CASKGVGPYEQYF.

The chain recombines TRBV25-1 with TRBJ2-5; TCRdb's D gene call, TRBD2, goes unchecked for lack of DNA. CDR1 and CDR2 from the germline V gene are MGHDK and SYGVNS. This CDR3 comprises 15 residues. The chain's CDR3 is CASSVSGGARETQYF.

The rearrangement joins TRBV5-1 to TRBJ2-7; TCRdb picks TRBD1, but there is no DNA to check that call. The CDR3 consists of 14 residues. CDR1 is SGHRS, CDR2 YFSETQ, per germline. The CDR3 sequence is CASSQTGVTYEQYF.

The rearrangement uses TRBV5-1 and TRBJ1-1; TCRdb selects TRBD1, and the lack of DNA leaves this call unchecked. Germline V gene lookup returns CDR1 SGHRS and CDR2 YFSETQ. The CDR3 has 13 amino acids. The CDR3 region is CASSSVPDTEAFF.

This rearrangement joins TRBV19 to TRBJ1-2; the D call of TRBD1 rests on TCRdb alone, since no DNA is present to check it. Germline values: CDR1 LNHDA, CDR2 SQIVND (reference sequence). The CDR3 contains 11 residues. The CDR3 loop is CASTAGGGYTF.

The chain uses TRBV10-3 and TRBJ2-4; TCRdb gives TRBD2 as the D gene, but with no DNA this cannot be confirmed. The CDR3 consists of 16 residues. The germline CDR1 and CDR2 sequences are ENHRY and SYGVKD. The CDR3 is CAISDPADLAKNIQYF.

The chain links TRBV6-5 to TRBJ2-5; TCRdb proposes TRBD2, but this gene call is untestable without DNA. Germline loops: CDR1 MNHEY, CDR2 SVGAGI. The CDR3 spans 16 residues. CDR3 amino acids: CASSYSGLAGGETQYF.

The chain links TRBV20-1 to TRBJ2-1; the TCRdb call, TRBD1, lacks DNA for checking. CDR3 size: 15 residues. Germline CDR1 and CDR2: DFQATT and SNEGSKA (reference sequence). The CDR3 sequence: CSAIPWASSYNEQFF.

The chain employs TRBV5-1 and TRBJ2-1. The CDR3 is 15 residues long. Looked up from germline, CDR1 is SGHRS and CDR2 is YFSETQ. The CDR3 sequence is CASSLAQAYYNEQFF.

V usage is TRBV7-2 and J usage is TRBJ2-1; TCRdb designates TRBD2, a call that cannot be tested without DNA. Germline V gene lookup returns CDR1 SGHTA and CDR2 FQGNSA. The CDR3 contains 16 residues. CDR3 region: CASSFGAATPYNEQFF.